These T cell receptor beta chains were read from a single sample in a study of cytomegalovirus exposure and HLA in healthy donors. Profiled with immunoSEQ multiplex PCR; TCRdb holds only in-frame clones, not every one. The sample contains roughly 150,000 clones, approximately 83% of which appear only once. The source material was PBMCs. The receptors here all came from a woman between 35 and 50 years old in good health and CMV-seronegative. The CDR3 runs from the conserved cysteine through the conserved F or W. The D gene is left open where the match is weak. A clone size is listed for some rows: how often the clone was seen (once, few, many), or a class if it is expanded.

abundance: -; v_gene: TRBV9; j_gene: TRBJ2-5; len: 17; d_gene: -; CDR3nt: TGTGCCAGCAGCCTCGACAGGTCCGCTGTGGGCCAAGAGACCCAGTACTTC; CDR3aa: CASSLDRSAVGQETQYF
abundance: -; v_gene: TRBV7-9; j_gene: TRBJ2-7; len: 14; d_gene: -; CDR3nt: TGTGCCAGCAGCCCCAGACAGGCCGCCTACGAGCAGTACTTC; CDR3aa: CASSPRQAAYEQYF
abundance: -; v_gene: TRBV9; j_gene: TRBJ2-4; len: 17; d_gene: TRBD2; CDR3nt: TGTGCCAGCTCACGGGCTAGCGGGACGACCCACAAAAACATTCAGTACTTC; CDR3aa: CASSRASGTTHKNIQYF
abundance: -; v_gene: TRBV6-1; j_gene: TRBJ1-1; len: 13; d_gene: -; CDR3nt: TGTGCCAGCAGAATACAACACAGGGATGTAGCTTTCTTT; CDR3aa: CASRIQHRDVAFF
abundance: -; v_gene: TRBV7-9; j_gene: TRBJ1-4; len: 16; d_gene: -; CDR3nt: TGTGCCAGCAGCTTAGGTGGTACAGCAACTAATGAAAAACTGTTTTTT; CDR3aa: CASSLGGTATNEKLFF
abundance: -; v_gene: TRBV2; j_gene: TRBJ2-1; len: 15; d_gene: TRBD1; CDR3nt: TGTGCCAGCAGTGGGACAGGGGGTACCTACAATGAGCAGTTCTTC; CDR3aa: CASSGTGGTYNEQFF
abundance: -; v_gene: TRBV19; j_gene: TRBJ1-1; len: 14; d_gene: TRBD1; CDR3nt: TGTGCCAGTACCAGGGGGCGAGAGAACACTGAAGCTTTCTTT; CDR3aa: CASTRGRENTEAFF
abundance: -; v_gene: TRBV5-1; j_gene: TRBJ2-5; len: 14; d_gene: TRBD1; CDR3nt: TGCGCCAGCAGCTTCACAGGGGGCCCGGAGACCCAGTACTTC; CDR3aa: CASSFTGGPETQYF
abundance: -; v_gene: TRBV5-6; j_gene: TRBJ1-1; len: 16; d_gene: TRBD1; CDR3nt: TGTGCCAGCAGCTTGGGACAGGGACGGGGAAGGGATGAAGCTTTCTTT; CDR3aa: CASSLGQGRGRDEAFF
abundance: medium-sized; v_gene: TRBV6-1; j_gene: TRBJ2-1; len: 15; d_gene: -; CDR3nt: TGTGCCAGCAGTGAGGCAGACTCGGAGCACAATGAGCAGTTCTTC; CDR3aa: CASSEADSEHNEQFF
abundance: few; v_gene: TRBV4-1; j_gene: TRBJ1-2; len: 15; d_gene: TRBD1; CDR3nt: TGCGCCAGCAGCCAAGAGGGACAGGCTATTTGGGGCTACACCTTC; CDR3aa: CASSQEGQAIWGYTF
abundance: few; v_gene: TRBV10-2; j_gene: TRBJ1-2; len: 13; d_gene: -; CDR3nt: TGCGCCAGCAGTGAACAGATTGTCTATGGCTACACCTTC; CDR3aa: CASSEQIVYGYTF
abundance: -; v_gene: TRBV5-1; j_gene: TRBJ2-4; len: 17; d_gene: -; CDR3nt: TGCGCCAGCAGCTTACCGGACACACCGATAGCCAAAAACATTCAGTACTTC; CDR3aa: CASSLPDTPIAKNIQYF
abundance: few; v_gene: TRBV7-8; j_gene: TRBJ1-5; len: 17; d_gene: TRBD1; CDR3nt: TGTGCCAGCAGCGAAGCCGACAGGGGTTTATGGAATCAGCCCCAGCATTTT; CDR3aa: CASSEADRGLWNQPQHF
abundance: -; v_gene: TRBV18; j_gene: TRBJ1-3; len: 13; d_gene: -; CDR3nt: TGTGCCAGTGGCGGGGACTCTGGAAACACCATATATTTT; CDR3aa: CASGGDSGNTIYF
abundance: few; v_gene: TRBV19; j_gene: TRBJ1-5; len: 16; d_gene: TRBD1; CDR3nt: TGTGCCAGTAGTATCCGACAGGGGGGAAGCAATCAGCCCCAGCATTTT; CDR3aa: CASSIRQGGSNQPQHF
abundance: -; v_gene: TRBV7-2; j_gene: TRBJ1-5; len: 17; d_gene: -; CDR3nt: TGTGCCAGCAGCTTAGTGTTCTCCCCAGGGTCAAATCAGCCCCAGCATTTT; CDR3aa: CASSLVFSPGSNQPQHF
abundance: few; v_gene: TRBV30; j_gene: TRBJ1-2; len: 13; d_gene: -; CDR3nt: TGTGCCTGGAGGAGGACAGCTAACTATGGCTACACCTTC; CDR3aa: CAWRRTANYGYTF
abundance: -; v_gene: TRBV16; j_gene: TRBJ1-2; len: 13; d_gene: -; CDR3nt: TGTGCCAGCAGCCAATCCGCTAACTATGGCTACACCTTC; CDR3aa: CASSQSANYGYTF
abundance: -; v_gene: TRBV11-2; j_gene: TRBJ1-6; len: 15; d_gene: -; CDR3nt: TGTGCCAGCAGCTTAGGACCCGAGGGTCGGTCACCCCTCCACTTT; CDR3aa: CASSLGPEGRSPLHF
abundance: -; v_gene: TRBV7-9; j_gene: TRBJ2-1; len: 14; d_gene: TRBD1; CDR3nt: TGTGCCAGCAGCATCAGACAGGGATTGAATGAGCAGTTCTTC; CDR3aa: CASSIRQGLNEQFF
abundance: -; v_gene: TRBV14; j_gene: TRBJ2-1; len: 23; d_gene: TRBD1; CDR3nt: TGTGCCAGCAGCCAAGCCCGACAGGGGGCCGGTAGCAAGGGGGGGAGCTCCTACAATGAGCAGTTCTTC; CDR3aa: CASSQARQGAGSKGGSSYNEQFF
abundance: -; v_gene: TRBV18; j_gene: TRBJ1-3; len: 14; d_gene: -; CDR3nt: TGTGCCAGCTCCCCAAACAGGGATGAAAACACCATATATTTT; CDR3aa: CASSPNRDENTIYF